Included here is one TCR beta chain sequence, with context. The antigen is undetermined. The sample comes from a study of T cell responses to AZD1222 COVID-19 vaccine. Study summary: Whether given at about 4 or about 12 weeks, second doses were pooled.

Study results and limitations: Donors in the cohort were predominantly white British and more often female, and clonal diversity was possibly underestimated. The study sampled repertoires only after the peak T cell response. Baseline seropositives among AZD1222 recipients totaled only 5 to 7.

The data were produced by immunoSEQ multiplex PCR, yet TCRdb's version contains in-frame clones alone and is incomplete. The data contain about 96,000 clones, 85% to 90% of them seen just once; the ten biggest clones take up about 26%. CDR1 and CDR2 (germline): SGHTA, FQGTGA. This CDR3 has 13 residues. With 4 bases removed from V and 0 bases from J, the gap between germline ends came to 1 base. J is TRBJ2-6 and V is TRBV7-3; D is unresolved. The sample consisted of peripheral blood, taken on day 0 of AZD1222 vaccination. The origin of this receptor is an adult in good health. The CDR3 protein is CASSYSGANVLTF. The CDR3 nucleotides read TGTGCCAGCAGCTACTCTGGGGCCAACGTCCTGACTTTC.